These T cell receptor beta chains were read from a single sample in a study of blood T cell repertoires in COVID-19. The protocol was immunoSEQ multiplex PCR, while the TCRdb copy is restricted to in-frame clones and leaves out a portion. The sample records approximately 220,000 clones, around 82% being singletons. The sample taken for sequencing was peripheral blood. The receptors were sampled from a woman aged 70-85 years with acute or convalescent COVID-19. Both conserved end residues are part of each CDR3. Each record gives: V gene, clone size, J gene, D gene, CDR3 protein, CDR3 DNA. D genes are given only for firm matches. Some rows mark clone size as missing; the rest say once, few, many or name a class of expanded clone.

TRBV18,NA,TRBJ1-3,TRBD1,CASSQDGTGISGNTIYF,TGTGCCAGCTCACAGGACGGGACAGGTATTTCTGGAAACACCATATATTTT
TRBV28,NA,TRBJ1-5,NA,CASSLRGKGDQPQHF,TGTGCCAGCAGTTTAAGGGGGAAGGGCGATCAGCCCCAGCATTTT
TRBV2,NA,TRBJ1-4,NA,CASGLREKLFF,TGTGCCAGCGGGTTGAGGGAAAAACTGTTTTTT
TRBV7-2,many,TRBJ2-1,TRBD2,CASSTGLANEQFF,TGTGCCAGCAGCACCGGACTAGCGAATGAGCAGTTCTTC
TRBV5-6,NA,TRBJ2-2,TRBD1,CASSFRTGHYGELFF,TGTGCCAGCAGCTTCAGGACAGGGCACTACGGGGAGCTGTTTTTT
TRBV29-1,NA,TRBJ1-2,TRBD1,CSVDVPGGIYGYTF,TGCAGCGTGGATGTTCCAGGGGGCATCTATGGCTACACCTTC
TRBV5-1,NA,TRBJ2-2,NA,CASSSQNTGELFF,TGCGCCAGCAGCAGCCAGAACACCGGGGAGCTGTTTTTT
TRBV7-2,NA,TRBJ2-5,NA,CASSSTGFQETQYF,TGTGCCAGCAGCTCCACAGGATTCCAAGAGACCCAGTACTTC
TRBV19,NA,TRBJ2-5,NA,CASSLIEEETQYF,TGTGCCAGTAGTCTTATAGAGGAAGAGACCCAGTACTTC
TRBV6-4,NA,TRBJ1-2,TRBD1,CASSVGGVQGAPYGYTF,TGTGCCAGCAGTGTAGGAGGGGTGCAGGGGGCCCCATATGGCTACACCTTC
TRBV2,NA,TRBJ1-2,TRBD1,CASSGQGDYGYTF,TGTGCCAGCAGTGGGCAGGGGGACTATGGCTACACCTTC
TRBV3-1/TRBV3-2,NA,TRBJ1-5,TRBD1,CASSQTGGSYQPQHF,TGTGCCAGCAGTCAAACAGGGGGCTCGTATCAGCCCCAGCATTTT
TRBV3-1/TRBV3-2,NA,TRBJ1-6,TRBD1,CASSHGTGRSPLHF,TGTGCCAGCAGCCACGGGACAGGGCGCTCACCCCTCCACTTT
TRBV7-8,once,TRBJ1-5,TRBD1,CASSSGTGGLPQHF,TGTGCCAGCAGCTCCGGGACAGGGGGCCTGCCCCAGCATTTT
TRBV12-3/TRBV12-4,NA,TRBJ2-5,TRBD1,CASSLGTVETQYF,TGTGCCAGCAGCCTCGGGACAGTGGAGACCCAGTACTTC
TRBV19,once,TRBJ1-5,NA,CASSSPRGGGNQPQHF,TGTGCCAGTAGTAGCCCCCGGGGGGGTGGCAATCAGCCCCAGCATTTT
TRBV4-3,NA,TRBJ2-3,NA,CASSRGLTDTQYF,TGCGCCAGCAGCCGGGGACTCACAGATACGCAGTATTTT
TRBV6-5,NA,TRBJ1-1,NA,CASSYLRTTGWTEAFF,TGTGCCAGCAGTTACCTTAGGACAACAGGGTGGACTGAAGCTTTCTTT
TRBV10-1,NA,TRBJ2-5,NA,CASSESAGQETQYF,TGCGCCAGCAGTGAGTCCGCAGGCCAAGAGACCCAGTACTTC
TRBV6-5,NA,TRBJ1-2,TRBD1,CASSETGDFWGYTF,TGTGCCAGCTCCGAGACAGGGGACTTTTGGGGCTACACCTTC
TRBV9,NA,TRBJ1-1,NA,CASSVGTTRRDTEAFF,TGTGCCAGCAGCGTGGGGACAACGAGGCGGGACACTGAAGCTTTCTTT
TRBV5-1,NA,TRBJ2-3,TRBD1,CASSRDRSTDTQYF,TGCGCCAGCAGCCGGGACAGATCCACAGATACGCAGTATTTT